Included here is one TCR beta chain sequence, with context. This clonotype occurred a few times. Its specific antigen is unknown. No quality values exist for individual bases; no much larger clone is one base distant. V loses 1 base, J loses 2 bases, and the germline ends lie 8 bases apart. CDR1 and CDR2 are read off the germline V gene (reference sequence) as SEHNR and FQNEAQ. The CDR3 goes from the cysteine to the phenylalanine over 14 residues. The only DNA kept is the CDR3, 42 bases in frame from the first base. The data were taken from a study of molecular identifiers for immune sequencing clone quantification (dated 2018 in TCRdb). About the investigation overall: For a replicate experiment, RNA from 20,000 or 100,000 naive CD8 T cells was divided into five aliquots, and four of the five aliquots were sequenced. The study was a methods study using CD8 T cells to benchmark molecular-identifier clustering-based TCR repertoire sequencing (MIDCIRS) and TCR RNA copy counting. Paper-wide results and their limitations: Highly expanded clone sizes could be underestimated because identical TCR molecules may share a barcode. Modeling indicated 2.5 to 3.5 TCR RNA copies recovered per cell, compared with approximately 10 by digital PCR, which implies a capture efficiency of around 29%. Naive libraries contained spiked-in Jurkat TCR RNA (more than 9 copies' worth), which is not part of the donor repertoire. Spiked-in Jurkat TCR RNA equivalent to a single cell was reported to be detectable even among some 910,000 naive CD8 T cells. Clones above 20 RNA copies held over 97% of molecules in CMV-specific effector cells but under 1% in naive cells. When barcode sub-clustering was not used, chimeric consensus sequences inflated TCR diversity, with chimeras reaching as high as 47%.

Libraries of naive CD8 T cells were built from about 20,000 to 1,000,000 sorted cells, with 10%, 30% or 50% of the purified RNA used. Naive CD8 T cells were FACS-sorted as CD8+CD4-CCR7+CD45RA+ on a BD FACSAria II into RLT Plus buffer. Detection sensitivity was tested by spiking Jurkat RNA equal to about eleven TCR copies' worth into samples containing roughly 18,000-1,000,000 naive CD8 T cells. Enrichment of CD8 T cells was performed with RosetteSep CD8+ T Cell Enrichment Cocktail and Ficoll-Paque, after which ACK red cell lysis was carried out. The library was prepared using PCR. Sequencing was carried out with a NextSeq 500. Bulk TCR libraries were made following a previously described method, with the TCR primers given in Table S5. Total RNA was purified with the Qiagen AllPrep DNA/RNA kit. Before analysis, reads from multiple sequencing runs of one library were combined. Per the authors' processing: Reads were retained only if an exact TCR constant sequence was present, and the retained reads were trimmed to 150 nt and grouped according to their 12-nt molecular barcodes. Reads within each barcode group were sub-clustered using a 15% Levenshtein threshold, and quality-weighted consensus sequences were constructed for each RNA molecule. Non-functional sequences were filtered out, along with any lower-count sequence sitting one edit away from another sequence. Barcode sub-clusters with fewer than 20% of the maximum read count were removed, based on fitting two negative binomial distributions. TCRdb reprocessed the public reads (quality trimming at Q25 with fastp, clone calling with MiXCR) and kept in-frame beta chains. Merged by CDR3 protein, the rows form single entries marked with the most common genes and DNA. The V and J calls and clone size are TCRdb's, not the authors'. For this sample there are hundreds of thousands of distinct CDR3 sequences; roughly 24% appear just once. About 0.71% of the sample lies in the top ten.

The sequence came from a human donor in good health. Some libraries in this study had Jurkat cell RNA spiked in. In this chain, TRBV7-9 is recombined with TRBJ1-1; the D gene identity is not certain. The sample taken for sequencing was naive CD8+ T cells from blood, with Jurkat cell RNA spiked in. Per the publication, the cell subset or site label means: FACS-sorted CD8+CD4-CCR7+CD45RA+ naive T cells. Here is the DNA: TGTGCCAGCAGCTTAGATATCGGAAACACTGAAGCTTTCTTT. This encodes CASSLDIGNTEAFF.